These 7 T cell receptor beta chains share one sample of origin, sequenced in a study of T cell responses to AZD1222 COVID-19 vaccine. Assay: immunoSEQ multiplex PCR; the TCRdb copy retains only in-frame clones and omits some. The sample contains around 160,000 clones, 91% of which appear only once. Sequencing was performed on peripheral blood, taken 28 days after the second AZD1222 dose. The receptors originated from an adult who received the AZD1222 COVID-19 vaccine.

CDR3 residues: CASSPSQGTQPQHF. For the CDR3, the DNA is TGTGCCAGCAGCCCTTCTCAGGGGACTCAGCCCCAGCATTTT. The gene calls are TRBV6-2 or TRBV6-3 and TRBJ1-5, with a possible D match to TRBD1 (6 bases). CDR3 length: 14 residues. In germline, CDR1 is MNHEY, CDR2 SVGEGT. With 6 bases removed from V and 6 bases from J, the gap between germline ends came to 15 bases.

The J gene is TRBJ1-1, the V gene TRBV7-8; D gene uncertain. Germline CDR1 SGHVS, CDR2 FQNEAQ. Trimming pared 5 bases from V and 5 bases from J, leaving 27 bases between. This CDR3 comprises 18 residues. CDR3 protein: CASSRFFPVRPPGTEAFF. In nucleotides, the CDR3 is TGTGCCAGCAGCCGTTTTTTTCCGGTTCGGCCCCCGGGGACTGAAGCTTTCTTT.

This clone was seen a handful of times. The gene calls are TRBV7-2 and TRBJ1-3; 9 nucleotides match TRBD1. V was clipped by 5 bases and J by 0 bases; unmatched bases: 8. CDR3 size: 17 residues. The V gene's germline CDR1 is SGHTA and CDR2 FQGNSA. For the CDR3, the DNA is TGTGCCAGCAGCGCGCGACAGGGGGTCTTCTCTGGAAACACCATATATTTT. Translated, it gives CASSARQGVFSGNTIYF.

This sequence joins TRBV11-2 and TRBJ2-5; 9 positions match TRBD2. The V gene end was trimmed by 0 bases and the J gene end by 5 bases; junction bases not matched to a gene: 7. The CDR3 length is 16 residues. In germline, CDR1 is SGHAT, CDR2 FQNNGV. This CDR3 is CASSLDLPSGTETQYF. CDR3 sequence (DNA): TGTGCCAGCAGCTTAGATTTGCCTAGCGGGACGGAGACCCAGTACTTC.

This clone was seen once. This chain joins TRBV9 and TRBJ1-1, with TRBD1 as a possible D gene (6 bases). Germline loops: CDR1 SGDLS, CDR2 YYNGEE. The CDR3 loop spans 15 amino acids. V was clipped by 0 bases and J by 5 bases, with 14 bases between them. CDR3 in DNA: TGTGCCAGCAGCGTAGCTAGGGGGGCAGGAACTGAAGCTTTCTTT. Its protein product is CASSVARGAGTEAFF.

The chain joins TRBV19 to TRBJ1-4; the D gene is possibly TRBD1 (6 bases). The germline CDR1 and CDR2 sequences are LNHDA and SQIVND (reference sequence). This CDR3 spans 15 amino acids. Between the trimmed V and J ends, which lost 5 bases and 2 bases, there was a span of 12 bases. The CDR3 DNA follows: TGTGCCAGTAGTGGAGGGGGTCGGACTAATGAAAAACTGTTTTTT. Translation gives CASSGGGRTNEKLFF.

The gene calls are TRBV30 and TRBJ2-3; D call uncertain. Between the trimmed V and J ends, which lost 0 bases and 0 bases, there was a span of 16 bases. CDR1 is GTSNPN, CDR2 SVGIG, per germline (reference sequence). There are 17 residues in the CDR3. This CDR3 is CAWSVPPFGLSTDTQYF. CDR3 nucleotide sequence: TGTGCCTGGAGTGTACCTCCTTTCGGGCTGAGCACAGATACGCAGTATTTT.